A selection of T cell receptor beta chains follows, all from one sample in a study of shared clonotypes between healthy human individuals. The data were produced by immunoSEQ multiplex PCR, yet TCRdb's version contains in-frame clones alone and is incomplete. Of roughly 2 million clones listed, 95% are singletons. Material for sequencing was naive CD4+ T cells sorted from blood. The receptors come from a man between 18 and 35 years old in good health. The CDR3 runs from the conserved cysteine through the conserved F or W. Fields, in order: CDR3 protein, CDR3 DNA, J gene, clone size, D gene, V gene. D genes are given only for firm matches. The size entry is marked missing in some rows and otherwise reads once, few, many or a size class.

CDR3aa: CASSKRDFTDTQYF
CDR3nt: TGTGCCAGCAGTAAACGGGACTTCACAGATACGCAGTATTTT
j_gene: TRBJ2-3
abundance: NA
d_gene: NA
v_gene: TRBV28

CDR3aa: CASSLGPTGGDEKLFF
CDR3nt: TGCGCCAGCAGCTTGGGCCCGACAGGGGGCGATGAAAAACTGTTTTTT
j_gene: TRBJ1-4
abundance: NA
d_gene: TRBD1
v_gene: TRBV5-1

CDR3aa: CASSWGSNEQYF
CDR3nt: TGCGCCAGCAGTTGGGGGAGTAACGAGCAGTACTTC
j_gene: TRBJ2-7
abundance: NA
d_gene: NA
v_gene: TRBV10-1

CDR3aa: CASSQDLILAEAFF
CDR3nt: TGCGCCAGCAGCCAAGATTTGATACTGGCTGAAGCTTTCTTT
j_gene: TRBJ1-1
abundance: NA
d_gene: NA
v_gene: TRBV4-3

CDR3aa: CASSLGGTGINSPLHF
CDR3nt: TGTGCCAGCAGCTTAGGAGGGACAGGGATAAATTCACCCCTCCACTTT
j_gene: TRBJ1-6
abundance: once
d_gene: TRBD1
v_gene: TRBV5-4

CDR3aa: CASSPFGSGQIYGYTF
CDR3nt: TGTGCCAGCTCACCTTTCGGCTCGGGGCAGATCTATGGCTACACCTTC
j_gene: TRBJ1-2
abundance: NA
d_gene: NA
v_gene: TRBV18

CDR3aa: CASSVDLNYGYTF
CDR3nt: TGTGCCAGCAGTGTTGACCTTAACTATGGCTACACCTTC
j_gene: TRBJ1-2
abundance: NA
d_gene: NA
v_gene: TRBV2

CDR3aa: CASREGTSGRRRTDTQYF
CDR3nt: TGTGCCAGCAGAGAAGGGACTAGCGGGAGAAGACGAACAGATACGCAGTATTTT
j_gene: TRBJ2-3
abundance: NA
d_gene: TRBD2
v_gene: TRBV2

CDR3aa: CAISLGREQEVGYTF
CDR3nt: TGTGCCATCAGTCTTGGTCGAGAGCAGGAGGTTGGCTACACCTTC
j_gene: TRBJ1-2
abundance: NA
d_gene: NA
v_gene: TRBV10-3

CDR3aa: CASSSTTQGGLRYF
CDR3nt: TGTGCCAGCAGTTCGACAACCCAGGGGGGCCTACGGTACTTC
j_gene: TRBJ2-7
abundance: NA
d_gene: NA
v_gene: TRBV27

CDR3aa: CASSESPEPHEQYF
CDR3nt: TGCGCCAGCAGCGAGAGTCCCGAGCCCCACGAGCAGTACTTC
j_gene: TRBJ2-7
abundance: NA
d_gene: NA
v_gene: TRBV5-1